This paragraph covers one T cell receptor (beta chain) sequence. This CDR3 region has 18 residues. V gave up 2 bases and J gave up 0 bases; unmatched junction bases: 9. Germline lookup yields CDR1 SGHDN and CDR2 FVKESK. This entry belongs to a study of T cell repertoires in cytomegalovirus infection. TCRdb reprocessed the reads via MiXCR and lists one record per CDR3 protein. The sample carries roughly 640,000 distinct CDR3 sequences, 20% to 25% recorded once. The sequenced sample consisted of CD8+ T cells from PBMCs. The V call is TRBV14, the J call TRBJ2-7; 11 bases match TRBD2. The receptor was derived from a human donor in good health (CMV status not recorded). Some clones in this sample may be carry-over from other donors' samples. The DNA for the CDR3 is TGTGCCAGCAGCCAAACCGAAACTAGCGGGGGCCCCTCCTACGAGCAGTACTTC. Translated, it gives CASSQTETSGGPSYEQYF.